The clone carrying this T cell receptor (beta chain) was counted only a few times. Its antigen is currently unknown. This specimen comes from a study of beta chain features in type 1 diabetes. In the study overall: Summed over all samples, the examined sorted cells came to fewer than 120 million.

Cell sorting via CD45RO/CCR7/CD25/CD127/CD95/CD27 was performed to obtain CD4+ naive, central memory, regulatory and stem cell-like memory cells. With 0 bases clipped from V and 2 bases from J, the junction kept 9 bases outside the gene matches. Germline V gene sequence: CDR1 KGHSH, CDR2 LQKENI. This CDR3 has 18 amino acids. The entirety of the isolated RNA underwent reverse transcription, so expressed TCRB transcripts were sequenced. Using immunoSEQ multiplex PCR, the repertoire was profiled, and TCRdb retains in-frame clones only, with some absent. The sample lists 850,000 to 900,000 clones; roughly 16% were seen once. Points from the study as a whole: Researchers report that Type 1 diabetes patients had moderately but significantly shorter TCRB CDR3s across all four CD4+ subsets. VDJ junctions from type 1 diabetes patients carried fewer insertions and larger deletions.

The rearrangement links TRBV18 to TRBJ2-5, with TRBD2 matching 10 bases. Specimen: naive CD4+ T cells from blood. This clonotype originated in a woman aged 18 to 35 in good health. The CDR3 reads CASSPPLAGRTRQETQYF. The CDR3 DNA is TGTGCCAGCTCACCACCACTAGCGGGAAGGACGAGGCAAGAGACCCAGTACTTC. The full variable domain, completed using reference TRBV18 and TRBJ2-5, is NAGVMQNPRHLVRRRGQEARLRCSPMKGHSHVYWYRQLPEEGLKFMVYLQKENIIDESGMPKERFSAEFPKEGPSILRIQQVVRGDSAAYFCASSPPLAGRTRQETQYFGPGTRLLVL.